The 23 T cell receptor beta chains given below trace back to one sample, sequenced in a study of human T cells and chemical hapten exposure. TCRdb re-called the RACE reads with MiXCR, one entry per CDR3 protein. The sample consists of approximately 90,000 distinct CDR3 sequences, around a quarter of them appearing once. Documented time point: patch test 3, about 24 weeks after DPC sensitization. The treatment: therapeutic diphenylcyclopropenone sensitization with weekly scalp DPC. This sample comprised whole blood, obtained in connection with sensitization to the hapten diphenylcyclopropenone (DPC). Every receptor here comes from a man aged 40-49 years with alopecia areata. Some clones in this sample may be carry-over from other donors' samples.

The gene calls are TRBV7-8 and TRBJ2-6; D ambiguous. This CDR3 is built from 15 residues. Germline V lookup: CDR1 SGHVS, CDR2 FQNEAQ. Trimming cost V 4 bases and J 2 bases, with 9 bases left between them. The DNA for the CDR3 is TGTGCCAGCAGCTCACTCCTTCCTGGGGCCAACGTCCTGACTTTC. Protein sequence: CASSSLLPGANVLTF.

This clonotype showed up just a few times. The gene calls are TRBV6-1 and TRBJ2-7, with 8 bases aligning to TRBD1. J gave up 0 bases and V 2 bases, and 15 bases lay outside the gene matches. Germline V gene lookup returns CDR1 MNHNS and CDR2 SASEGT. This CDR3 has 19 amino acids. CDR3 sequence (DNA): TGTGCCAGCAGTGAACGGAACAGGGGGTTGTCGGAGAGCTCCTACGAGCAGTACTTC. It translates to CASSERNRGLSESSYEQYF.

This clonotype was detected only a few times. The chain recombines TRBV9 with TRBJ2-7; no definite D call. The CDR3 sequence is 14 residues long. Germline values: CDR1 SGDLS, CDR2 YYNGEE. Trimming removed 1 base at V and 2 bases at J, with 10 bases between. DNA of the CDR3: TGTGCCAGCAGCGTATTGCCAAACCCCTACGAGCAGTACTTC. Residues: CASSVLPNPYEQYF.

In its sample, this clonotype was seen a few times. This chain uses TRBV6-1 with TRBJ2-3; a possible D gene is TRBD1 (6 bases). CDR3 length equals 14 residues. The germline V and J ends were trimmed by 6 bases and 2 bases, with 12 bases remaining between them. Germline V gene lookup returns CDR1 MNHNS and CDR2 SASEGT. The CDR3 spells CASSQTGDTDTQYF. CDR3 coding DNA: TGTGCCAGCAGCCAGACAGGAGACACAGATACGCAGTATTTT.

The genes are TRBV12-3 or TRBV12-4 and TRBJ2-3, with D tentatively TRBD2 (7 bases). The CDR3 covers 16 residues. V was cut by 7 bases and J by 4 bases, with 21 bases left in between. This CDR3 is CASIPGLLSGADTQYF. In DNA form, the CDR3 reads TGTGCCAGCATCCCGGGACTACTCTCAGGGGCAGATACGCAGTATTTT.

This chain connects TRBV20-1 to TRBJ1-1; 10 positions match TRBD1. Germline trimming cut 6 bases from V and 4 bases from J; bases unmatched to any gene: 8. The CDR3 covers 14 residues. Germline V gives CDR1 DFQATT, CDR2 SNEGSKA (reference sequence). The CDR3, as DNA: TGCAGTGCAGAGATACGGGACAGGGGCACTGAAGCTTTCTTT. Amino acid sequence: CSAEIRDRGTEAFF.

This clonotype was seen just once. The chain has TRBV6-6 and TRBJ1-5, with D hard to call. The CDR3 spans 14 residues. Trimming stripped 2 bases from V and 6 bases from J, with 11 bases between. Germline V gene sequence: CDR1 MNHNY, CDR2 SVGAGI (reference sequence). CDR3 region: CASSYASFGQPQHF. In DNA, the CDR3 is TGTGCCAGCAGTTACGCGAGCTTTGGTCAGCCCCAGCATTTT.

A few counts support this clonotype. This chain links TRBV7-9 with TRBJ2-2; the match to TRBD2 covers 7 bases. Germline lookup yields CDR1 SEHNR and CDR2 FQNEAQ (reference sequence). The CDR3 is 13 residues long. The CDR3 loop is CAESGTNTGELFF. As DNA, the CDR3 is TGTGCGGAGAGCGGGACGAACACCGGGGAGCTGTTTTTT.

This clonotype was seen only a few times. This sequence joins TRBV12-3 or TRBV12-4 and TRBJ2-2, with TRBD2 matching 11 bases. Trimming cost V 6 bases and J 3 bases; bases outside gene matches: 3. CDR3 length equals 15 residues. The CDR3 DNA reads TGTGCCAGCAGCTCTAGCGGGAGGCACACCGGGGAGCTGTTTTTT. Residues: CASSSSGRHTGELFF.

J is TRBJ2-1 and V is TRBV28; D is unclear. CDR1 MDHEN and CDR2 SYDVKM come from the germline V gene. This CDR3 comprises 14 residues. Trimming removed 3 bases at V and 0 bases at J, with 6 bases between. The CDR3 coding sequence is TGTGCCAGCAGTTTCTACAACTCCTACAATGAGCAGTTCTTC. Protein sequence: CASSFYNSYNEQFF.

This chain links TRBV2 with TRBJ1-1; no definite D call. Trimming stripped 7 bases from V and 4 bases from J, with 10 bases between. The germline CDR1 and CDR2 sequences are SNHLY and FYNNEI. This CDR3 is 12 amino acids long. For the CDR3, the DNA is TGTGCCAGCAAACACCGGACCACTGAAGCTTTCTTT. This gives the protein CASKHRTTEAFF.

CDR3 in DNA: TGCAGTGCTAGAGACTCCTTGACAGGGAAAAGCGGGAGAGACACCGGGGAGCTGTTTTTT. Amino acid sequence: CSARDSLTGKSGRDTGELFF. The V and J genes are TRBV20-1 and TRBJ2-2; the D gene is possibly TRBD2 (8 bases). The V gene lost 0 bases and the J gene lost 3 bases, with 26 bases spanning the gap. Per germline, CDR1 DFQATT and CDR2 SNEGSKA (reference sequence). This CDR3 region has 20 residues.

This clonotype was seen a few times. V and J are TRBV20-1 and TRBJ2-7, with TRBD1 matching over 7 bases. This CDR3 comprises 14 residues. V shed 1 base, J shed 2 bases, and the junction held 5 bases outside the gene matches. Germline CDR1 DFQATT, CDR2 SNEGSKA (reference sequence). The DNA for the CDR3 is TGCAGTGCTAGAGTTGGCAGGGGGACCTACGAGCAGTACTTC. Protein product: CSARVGRGTYEQYF.

The genes are TRBV12-3 or TRBV12-4 and TRBJ1-4; D is uncertain. The length of the CDR3 is 13 residues. Deletions cut 6 bases from V and 4 bases from J, with 9 bases between. CDR3 residues: CASSWEDNEKLFF. The DNA of the CDR3 is TGTGCCAGCAGCTGGGAGGATAATGAAAAACTGTTTTTT.

In this sample, this clonotype turned up a few times. This rearrangement joins TRBV20-1 to TRBJ2-5; TRBD2 agrees at 10 bases. The CDR3 consists of 14 residues. Trimming cost V 2 bases and J 2 bases; bases outside gene matches: 2. Germline loops: CDR1 DFQATT, CDR2 SNEGSKA (reference sequence). The CDR3 spells CSARLAGVQETQYF. Written as DNA, the CDR3 is TGCAGTGCTAGACTAGCGGGAGTACAAGAGACCCAGTACTTC.

This rearrangement joins TRBV4-2 to TRBJ2-3; TRBD2 agrees at 8 bases. Germline V gives CDR1 LGHNA, CDR2 YNFKEQ. The CDR3 totals 16 residues. J was trimmed by 4 bases and V by 0 bases; bases with no gene match: 6. The CDR3 DNA follows: TGTGCCAGCAGCCAAGATACGAGCGGGAGTTCAGATACGCAGTATTTT. This translates into CASSQDTSGSSDTQYF.

This clonotype was counted between two and nine times. The gene calls are TRBV9 and TRBJ1-1; TRBD1 matches 7 bases. Germline lookup yields CDR1 SGDLS and CDR2 YYNGEE. The CDR3 consists of 17 residues. J gave up 0 bases and V 2 bases, and 10 bases lay outside the gene matches. The CDR3 reads CASSVDDRVGLNTEAFF. CDR3 coding DNA: TGTGCCAGCAGCGTGGACGACAGGGTAGGTCTGAACACTGAAGCTTTCTTT. Using reference TRBV9 and TRBJ1-1 for the parts outside the CDR3, the full variable domain is DSGVTQTPKHLITATGQRVTLRCSPRSGDLSVYWYQQSLDQGLQFLIQYYNGEERAKGNILERFSAQQFPDLHSELNLSSLELGDSALYFCASSVDDRVGLNTEAFFGQGTRLTVV.

V gene TRBV12-3 or TRBV12-4 combines with J gene TRBJ2-1, with D possibly matching TRBD2 (6 bases). V was clipped by 1 base and J by 8 bases, with 9 bases between them. The CDR3 has 13 amino acids. The chain's CDR3 is CASSLGLGDEQFF. In nucleotides, the CDR3 is TGTGCCAGCAGTTTAGGACTAGGCGATGAGCAGTTCTTC.

This clonotype showed up just a few times. This chain joins TRBV7-9 and TRBJ2-6, with D perhaps TRBD1 (6 bases). This CDR3 has 14 amino acids. Looked up from germline, CDR1 is SEHNR and CDR2 is FQNEAQ (reference sequence). The ends were cut back, 4 bases at V and 3 bases at J, with 7 bases in the middle. CDR3 region: CASSWTDGANVLTF. The DNA for the CDR3 is TGTGCCAGCAGCTGGACAGATGGGGCCAACGTCCTGACTTTC.

This clonotype was detected a few times. CDR3 residues: CASSEAGGYNEQFF. Here the CDR3 DNA reads TGTGCCAGCAGTGAAGCAGGGGGCTACAATGAGCAGTTCTTC. The chain recombines TRBV6-1 with TRBJ2-1, with a possible D match to TRBD1 (6 bases). CDR3 length: 14 residues. V was cut by 0 bases and J by 3 bases, with 6 bases left in between. Germline V gene data show CDR1 as MNHNS and CDR2 as SASEGT.

The genes are TRBV20-1 and TRBJ1-5, with a possible D match to TRBD1 (6 bases). Per the germline V gene, CDR1 is DFQATT and CDR2 is SNEGSKA (reference sequence). The V and J ends lost 3 bases and 0 bases respectively, with 12 bases between them. The CDR3 has 15 amino acids. The CDR3 DNA reads TGCAGTGCTAGCCCAGGGGCGGCTAGCAATCAGCCCCAGCATTTT. It is translated as CSASPGAASNQPQHF.

V is TRBV12-3 or TRBV12-4 and J is TRBJ2-1; 16 nucleotides line up with TRBD2. The CDR3 covers 20 residues. Trimming took 5 bases from V and 0 from J; bases not matched to a gene: 10. In DNA form, the CDR3 reads TGTGCCAGCAGTCTCGGGGGGACTAGCGGGAGGGCGGGCTCCTACAATGAGCAGTTCTTC. Translated, it gives CASSLGGTSGRAGSYNEQFF.

This rearrangement joins TRBV28 to TRBJ2-2; D is possibly TRBD1 or TRBD2 (5 bases each). This CDR3 comprises 19 residues. Germline V CDR1 and CDR2: MDHEN, SYDVKM. Trimming left V 6 bases short and J 6 bases short, with 29 bases between. For the CDR3, the DNA is TGTGCCAGCAGGCCCTCTGGGGGTACGGGTCGAGGAAGGGCCGGGGAGCTGTTTTTT. It yields the protein CASRPSGGTGRGRAGELFF. The complete variable domain, with remaining parts taken from reference TRBV28 and TRBJ2-2, reads DVKVTQSSRYLVKRTGEKVFLECVQDMDHENMFWYRQDPGLGLRLIYFSYDVKMKEKGDIPEGYSVSREKKERFSLILESASTNQTSMYLCASRPSGGTGRGRAGELFFGEGSRLTVL.